The 8 T cell receptor beta chains listed next were all sequenced from one sample in a study of T cell changes during pregnancy in multiple sclerosis. The repertoire was sequenced with immunoSEQ multiplex PCR; TCRdb's copy has only in-frame clones and lacks some. Of under 65,000 clones detected, 90% appear once; the ten largest clones hold approximately 3%. The sample here was peripheral blood, taken in the first trimester of pregnancy. Every receptor here comes from a female donor in good health, enrolled as a control in a pregnancy study.

A single count supports this clone. DNA of the CDR3: TGTGCCAGCAGTGCGGGAGCGGGAGTACCCTACGAGCAGTACTTC. Translating it yields CASSAGAGVPYEQYF. V usage is TRBV6-1 and J usage is TRBJ2-7; 8 positions agree with TRBD2. Germline V gene lookup returns CDR1 MNHNS and CDR2 SASEGT. The CDR3 sequence is 15 residues long. V lost 4 bases, J lost 2 bases, and 7 bases stayed unmatched.

This rearrangement joins TRBV18 to TRBJ1-2; 10 bases are shared with TRBD1. The germline CDR1 and CDR2 sequences are KGHSH and LQKENI. This CDR3 comprises 15 residues. V trimming: 3 bases; J trimming: 4 bases; junction bases outside the gene matches: 5. CDR3 DNA: TGTGCCAGCTCACCGGGGGACAGGGGTATCTATGGCTACACCTTC. Amino acids: CASSPGDRGIYGYTF.

This sequence joins TRBV11-2 and TRBJ1-2; 8 nucleotides agree with TRBD1. The CDR3 totals 13 residues. Per the germline V gene, CDR1 is SGHAT and CDR2 is FQNNGV. V was pared by 3 bases and J by 13 bases, with 10 bases of the junction left unmatched. CDR3 loop: CASSFGQGGGGTF. The CDR3 coding sequence is TGTGCCAGCAGCTTCGGACAGGGCGGAGGTGGCACCTTC.

Comments on this clone: The sample has other DNA sequences that encode this CDR3 too. V gene TRBV6-1 combines with J gene TRBJ1-5, with a tentative D call TRBD1 (6 bases). The V end lost 7 bases, the J end lost 0 bases, and 10 bases lay between the germline ends. Germline assignment: CDR1 MNHNS and CDR2 SASEGT. The CDR3 runs to 14 residues. CDR3 in DNA: TGTGCCAGCAATCCGACAGGTAGCAATCAGCCCCAGCATTTT. This translates into CASNPTGSNQPQHF.

This clone was recorded a few times. V is TRBV5-1 and J is TRBJ1-6, with D unresolved. Germline assignment: CDR1 SGHRS and CDR2 YFSETQ. V was pared by 1 base and J by 7 bases, with 9 bases between. The CDR3 is 14 amino acids. CDR3 bases: TGCGCCAGCAGCTTGAACGGAGAAAATTCACCCCTCCACTTT. Amino acids: CASSLNGENSPLHF.

The CDR3 region is CASSIKPSGVYNEQFF. CDR3 DNA sequence: TGTGCCAGTAGTATTAAGCCTAGCGGGGTCTACAATGAGCAGTTCTTC. This chain links TRBV19 with TRBJ2-1, with 9 nucleotides matching TRBD2. Germline V CDR1 and CDR2: LNHDA, SQIVND (reference sequence). CDR3 size: 16 residues. V trimming: 3 bases; J trimming: 3 bases; junction bases outside the gene matches: 6. Variable domain in full (rest from reference TRBV19 and TRBJ2-1): DGGITQSPKYLFRKEGQNVTLSCEQNLNHDAMYWYRQDPGQGLRLIYYSQIVNDFQKGDIAEGYSVSREKKESFPLTVTSAQKNPTAFYLCASSIKPSGVYNEQFFGPGTRLTVL.

This chain uses TRBV7-4 with TRBJ1-5, with 9 bases fitting TRBD1. With V trimmed by 3 bases and J by 0 bases, 21 bases remained unmatched. CDR1 is SGHVT, CDR2 SQSDAQ, per germline. The CDR3 extends over 22 amino acids. The CDR3 DNA is TGTGCCAGCAGCTTTCCCATTCCTCGGACAGGGGCCCCGTTAGGTAGCAATCAGCCCCAGCATTTT. Translating it yields CASSFPIPRTGAPLGSNQPQHF. Combining the CDR3 with reference TRBV7-4 and TRBJ1-5 gives the whole variable domain GAGVSQSPRYKVAKRGRDVALRCDSISGHVTLYWYRQTLGQGSEVLTYSQSDAQRDKSGRPSGRFSAERPERSVSTLKIQRTEQGDSAVYLCASSFPIPRTGAPLGSNQPQHFGDGTRLSIL.

The J gene is TRBJ2-5, the V gene TRBV7-9; 9 bases map to TRBD2. The V gene's germline CDR1 is SEHNR and CDR2 FQNEAQ (reference sequence). J lost 1 base, V lost 4 bases, and 4 bases had no gene match. The CDR3 runs to 15 residues. The CDR3 protein is CASSSGLALQETQYF. The CDR3 DNA reads as TGTGCCAGCAGCTCGGGACTAGCCCTCCAAGAGACCCAGTACTTC.